This T cell receptor beta chain was profiled in a study of early T cells in non-severe SARS-CoV-2 infection. In TCRdb, the 5' RACE reads were re-called with MiXCR into one record per CDR3 protein. The profile covers 55,000 to 70,000 distinct CDR3 sequences, with around 12% appearing a single time and 4.5% to 6% taken by the ten largest. Germline V CDR1 and CDR2: KGHSH, LQKENI. The V gene lost 6 bases and the J gene lost 1 base, with 10 bases spanning the gap. The CDR3 covers 13 residues. This clonotype was counted only a few times. This clonotype was obtained from an adult who was a healthcare worker with PCR-confirmed SARS-CoV-2 infection or an uninfected control (not recorded which). J is TRBJ2-7 and V is TRBV18; D not resolved. Material for sequencing was whole blood. The CDR3 region is CASSRLKSYEQYF. DNA for the CDR3: TGTGCCAGCTCCCGGCTTAAATCCTACGAGCAGTACTTC. Supplemented by reference TRBV18 and TRBJ2-7, the full variable domain reads NAGVMQNPRHLVRRRGQEARLRCSPMKGHSHVYWYRQLPEEGLKFMVYLQKENIIDESGMPKERFSAEFPKEGPSILRIQQVVRGDSAAYFCASSRLKSYEQYFGPGTRLTVT.